Many counts were recorded for the clone carrying this TCR beta chain. V shed 0 bases, J shed 6 bases, and the junction held 2 bases outside the gene matches. Germline CDR1 SGHRS, CDR2 YFSETQ. The CDR3 covers 13 residues. The record originates from a study of T cells in Graves' hyperthyroidism and ophthalmopathy. Regions amplified from RNA transcripts were the TCR beta CDR3 regions. First-round RT-PCR of the TCR CDR3 relied on the HTBI primer set. TCRdb reprocessed the multiplex PCR reads via MiXCR and lists one record per CDR3 protein. The data contain around 520,000 distinct CDR3 sequences, approximately 25% of them singletons.

The receptor was derived from a woman aged 25 to 39 with Graves' ophthalmopathy. The chain couples TRBV5-1 to TRBJ1-2; 7 bases fit TRBD1. Sequences were obtained from blood. CDR3 region: CASSLETGNGYTF. CDR3 coding DNA: TGCGCCAGCAGCTTGGAGACAGGGAATGGCTACACCTTC.